A selection of T cell receptor beta chains follows, all from one sample in a study of blood T cells in healthy people across ages. TCRdb called the 5' RACE reads again in MiXCR, with one record for every CDR3 protein. Here the sample spans hundreds of thousands of distinct CDR3 sequences, under 65% being singletons. Specimen: blood. All receptors come from a woman aged 80 or over in good health. Each CDR3 is given with its conserved first and last residue.

j_gene | v_gene | CDR3aa
TRBJ2-7 | TRBV15 | CATSRRDREVEQYF
TRBJ2-7 | TRBV12-3/TRBV12-4 | CASSVSGSLQYF
TRBJ1-1 | TRBV7-8 | CASSLTGTQNTEAFF
TRBJ2-4 | TRBV3-1 | CASSQDRTSGGAVAKNIQYF
TRBJ2-7 | TRBV18 | CASSPGGFSYEQYF
TRBJ1-4 | TRBV5-1 | CASSPIGATNEKLFF
TRBJ2-3 | TRBV27 | CASSPGAGATDTQYF
TRBJ2-3 | TRBV3-1 | CASSGRGLPRGDTQYF
TRBJ1-2 | TRBV20-1 | CSASRGGGYTF
TRBJ2-1 | TRBV10-3 | CAISVMTSGGGSGSEQFF
TRBJ2-4 | TRBV10-3 | CAISESGGKNIQYF
TRBJ2-7 | TRBV7-2 | CASSLEPYRDRYEQYF
TRBJ2-3 | TRBV2 | CASRARTGRTDTQYF
TRBJ1-4 | TRBV12-3/TRBV12-4 | CASSRPGGIKEKLFF
TRBJ1-1 | TRBV28 | CASSLTDPTGNEAFF
TRBJ1-2 | TRBV20-1 | CSAREALGDYTF
TRBJ2-1 | TRBV24-1 | CATSRQGTEQFF
TRBJ2-5 | TRBV20-1 | CSATLTGRETQYF
TRBJ1-4 | TRBV20-1 | CSARGQGTNEKLFF
TRBJ1-2 | TRBV6-6 | CASSYGRPDYGYTF
TRBJ2-5 | TRBV5-1 | CASSWRMGYQETQYF
TRBJ1-2 | TRBV3-1 | CASSQRAGGANYGYTF
TRBJ2-5 | TRBV20-1 | CSAGRTPRGGETQYF
TRBJ1-3 | TRBV7-9 | CASSSVLGASGNTIYF
TRBJ2-7 | TRBV12-3/TRBV12-4 | CASSFGSAGEQYF
TRBJ2-7 | TRBV12-3/TRBV12-4 | CASSFGGFWEQYF
TRBJ2-3 | TRBV5-1 | CPSSLNRDSLTDTQYF
TRBJ1-5 | TRBV12-3/TRBV12-4 | CASSLGGVPSNQPQHF
TRBJ2-2 | TRBV28 | CVAGGGNTGELFF
TRBJ2-5 | TRBV7-9 | CASSLYGRGQETQYF
TRBJ2-7 | TRBV27 | CASSFLADYYEQYF
TRBJ1-2 | TRBV4-2 | CASSQERRSSYFHGYTF
TRBJ2-3 | TRBV29-1 | CSGASGSWTDTQYF
TRBJ1-6 | TRBV20-1 | CSARQGNVDSPLHF
TRBJ2-3 | TRBV7-6 | CASSLAQGQGTDTQYF
TRBJ1-3 | TRBV28 | CASTPPGRSGNTIYF
TRBJ2-3 | TRBV29-1 | CSVEGTSGGITDTQYF
TRBJ2-1 | TRBV7-2 | CASSFSREGGNNEQFF
TRBJ1-2 | TRBV14 | CASSQEGGRLNYGYTF
TRBJ1-2 | TRBV5-5 | CASSVPGRYGYTF
TRBJ1-6 | TRBV11-2 | CASRDSIRRYSPLHF
TRBJ2-1 | TRBV29-1 | CSVVVTEQFF
- | TRBV7-6 | CASSFEPNYEQYF
TRBJ1-4 | TRBV27 | CASRPTVTGGGEKLFF
TRBJ2-1 | TRBV7-2 | CASSFVAGALNEQFF
TRBJ2-3 | TRBV29-1 | CSVLGRRNTDTQYF
TRBJ2-1 | TRBV7-2 | CASSDTQESYNEQFF
- | TRBV2 | CAGSLGLAPYEQYF
TRBJ1-2 | TRBV6-6 | CASSQLGQGVANYGYTF
TRBJ2-3 | TRBV20-1 | CSARDKRGGDPNTQYF
TRBJ2-3 | TRBV12-3/TRBV12-4 | CASSLKRERHRDAYF
TRBJ2-7 | TRBV27 | CASSLSHGAYEQYF
TRBJ2-7 | TRBV6-2/TRBV6-3 | CASIQPGLKHYEQYF